In this sample, the clone carrying this T cell receptor beta chain turned up many times. The data belong to a study of T cell repertoires in cytomegalovirus infection. Across the whole study: Through public TCR beta signatures, both CMV infection and matching HLA type were indicated.

This CDR3 contains 15 residues. The germline V and J ends were trimmed by 6 bases and 2 bases, with 14 bases remaining between them. Germline CDR1 and CDR2: MNHNS and SASEGT. TCRdb passed the reads through MiXCR, listing each CDR3 protein once. The sample carries more than 250,000 distinct CDR3 sequences, roughly 15% recorded once. The chain couples TRBV6-1 to TRBJ1-5; D not certain. This TCR came from a human donor in good health (CMV status not recorded). Some clones in this sample may be carry-over from other donors' samples. Sequencing used PBMCs. The DNA of the CDR3 is TGTGCCAGCAGACCAAGAGGTGAGGGCAATCAGCCCCAGCATTTT. Its translation is CASRPRGEGNQPQHF.